The 10 T cell receptor beta chains reported below all come from one sample, sequenced in a study of cytotoxic CD8 clonotypes in ibrutinib-treated CLL. The repertoire was sequenced with immunoSEQ multiplex PCR; TCRdb's copy has only in-frame clones and lacks some. The sample lists 190,000 or so clones; over 60% were seen once. This material consisted of PBMCs, taken after 24 months of ibrutinib treatment. The receptors originated from a human donor with chronic lymphocytic leukemia.

The V gene is TRBV9, the J gene TRBJ1-5, with a tentative D call TRBD1 (5 bases). The CDR3 has 15 amino acids. Trimming stripped 0 bases from V and 3 bases from J, with 10 bases between. From germline, CDR1 is SGDLS and CDR2 YYNGEE. In nucleotides, the CDR3 is TGTGCCAGCAGCGTAGATGGGGGGAACAATCAGCCCCAGCATTTT. This sequence encodes CASSVDGGNNQPQHF.

CDR3 nucleotide sequence: TGTGCCAGCAGCGTAGACCCCACAGGGGGGCAGCCCCAGCATTTT. Amino acid sequence: CASSVDPTGGQPQHF. This chain joins TRBV9 and TRBJ1-5; TRBD1 matches 8 bases. The junction had 6 bases not matched to a gene; V was cut back by 0 bases and J by 7 bases. Germline assignment: CDR1 SGDLS and CDR2 YYNGEE. The CDR3 covers 15 residues.

This clone was seen more than once but under ten times. CDR3 bases: TGTGCCAGTAGTATACAGGGGTGGGAGCAGCCCCAGCATTTT. Translated, it gives CASSIQGWEQPQHF. V gene TRBV19 combines with J gene TRBJ1-5; maybe TRBD1 (6 bases). Germline values: CDR1 LNHDA, CDR2 SQIVND (reference sequence). Trimming took off 2 bases at V and 7 bases at J, with 12 bases between the two ends. The length of the CDR3 is 14 residues.

The V call is TRBV28, the J call TRBJ2-5, with TRBD1 as a possible D gene (5 bases). The germline gives CDR1 MDHEN, CDR2 SYDVKM. Trimming cost V 4 bases and J 5 bases, with 11 bases left between them. This CDR3 is 13 amino acids long. CDR3 sequence (DNA): TGTGCCAGCAGTTCACCAGGGCGCGAGACCCAGTACTTC. Amino acid sequence: CASSSPGRETQYF. Variable domain in full (rest from reference TRBV28 and TRBJ2-5): DVKVTQSSRYLVKRTGEKVFLECVQDMDHENMFWYRQDPGLGLRLIYFSYDVKMKEKGDIPEGYSVSREKKERFSLILESASTNQTSMYLCASSSPGRETQYFGPGTRLLVL.

V is TRBV10-3 and J is TRBJ2-1; 8 positions match TRBD2. V was clipped by 6 bases and J by 6 bases; unmatched bases: 10. CDR3 length: 15 amino acids. CDR1 and CDR2 (germline): ENHRY, SYGVKD. The chain's CDR3 is CAIRAGLVRGNEQFF. The CDR3 DNA sequence: TGTGCCATCAGAGCGGGACTAGTTCGTGGCAATGAGCAGTTCTTC.

This clone occurred once. The rearrangement joins TRBV5-6 to TRBJ2-3; D gene uncertain. The CDR3 length is 13 residues. From germline, CDR1 is SGHDT and CDR2 YYEEEE. The V and J ends lost 1 base and 4 bases respectively, with 7 bases between them. Written as DNA, the CDR3 is TGTGCCAGCAGCTTGAATGGGGCAGATACGCAGTATTTT. Amino acids: CASSLNGADTQYF.

The CDR3 region is CASRGLLGATQYF. CDR3 DNA sequence: TGTGCCAGCCGGGGACTTCTAGGGGCGACCCAGTACTTC. This chain links TRBV6-5 with TRBJ2-5, with TRBD2 as a possible D gene (6 bases). The V gene lost 8 bases and the J gene lost 7 bases, with 17 bases spanning the gap. CDR3 length equals 13 residues. Germline V gene sequence: CDR1 MNHEY, CDR2 SVGAGI.

J is TRBJ1-1 and V is TRBV27; no firm D call. Deletions cut 3 bases from V and 1 base from J, with 9 bases between. Germline V gene sequence: CDR1 MNHEY, CDR2 SMNVEV (reference sequence). This CDR3 is 14 amino acids long. CDR3 DNA: TGTGCCAGCAGTTTTTTACAGTCGAACACTGAAGCTTTCTTT. Translated, it gives CASSFLQSNTEAFF.

DNA for the CDR3: TGTGCCAGTGGGGGGGCGGGGCCAACCCCTGGGGCCAACGTCCTGACTTTC. Amino acid sequence: CASGGAGPTPGANVLTF. This chain uses TRBV19 with TRBJ2-6; D might be TRBD2 (7 bases). V was pared by 8 bases and J by 2 bases, with 19 bases between. Germline-derived CDR1 and CDR2 are LNHDA and SQIVND (reference sequence). The CDR3 covers 17 residues.

The rearrangement joins TRBV6-6 to TRBJ1-2, with a tentative D call TRBD1 (6 bases). Germline assignment: CDR1 MNHNY and CDR2 SVGAGI (reference sequence). Trimming took off 9 bases at V and 1 base at J, with 15 bases between the two ends. The CDR3 is 14 residues long. In nucleotides, the CDR3 is TGTGCCAGTTCCACCAGGGACAATAACTATGGCTACACCTTC. It encodes CASSTRDNNYGYTF.